The 4 T cell receptor beta chains below were found in one sample sequenced in a study of blood T cell repertoires in COVID-19. TCRdb keeps only in-frame clones here, not all; method: immunoSEQ multiplex PCR. The top ten hold around 2.9% of the sample, which has 250,000 or so clones, approximately 91% seen once. Input material: peripheral blood. These TCRs come from a woman in her fifties or sixties with acute or convalescent COVID-19.

The chain employs TRBV18 and TRBJ2-2; TRBD2 is a possible D gene (6 bases). Germline V lookup: CDR1 KGHSH, CDR2 LQKENI. The CDR3 totals 15 residues. V gave up 1 base and J gave up 0 bases, with 6 bases separating them. The CDR3 loop is CASSPLAANTGELFF. For the CDR3, the DNA is TGTGCCAGCTCACCACTAGCGGCGAACACCGGGGAGCTGTTTTTT.

The J gene is TRBJ2-2, the V gene TRBV11-2; 9 bases are a match to TRBD1. Germline V gene data show CDR1 as SGHAT and CDR2 as FQNNGV. The trim removed 5 bases at V and 4 bases at J, leaving 11 bases unmatched. The CDR3 spans 17 residues. Here the CDR3 reads CASSVTGTGLRTGELFF. Here the CDR3 DNA reads TGTGCCAGCAGCGTAACCGGGACAGGGCTACGCACCGGGGAGCTGTTTTTT.

The gene calls are TRBV28 and TRBJ1-6, with 9 bases matching TRBD1. V was clipped by 3 bases and J by 7 bases; unmatched bases: 4. Looked up from germline, CDR1 is MDHEN and CDR2 is SYDVKM. There are 15 residues in the CDR3. CDR3 nucleotides: TGTGCCAGCAGTTTCCGAGGGACAGGGAATTCACCCCTCCACTTT. It specifies CASSFRGTGNSPLHF.

V usage is TRBV10-1 and J usage is TRBJ2-2; D remains unclear. Germline V gene sequence: CDR1 WNHNN, CDR2 SYGVQD (reference sequence). The CDR3 has 14 residues. V was cut by 6 bases and J by 0 bases, with 8 bases left in between. CDR3 nucleotide sequence: TGCGCCAGCAGCCAAACATCGAACACCGGGGAGCTGTTTTTT. Its translation: CASSQTSNTGELFF.